This TCR beta chain was documented in a study of cytomegalovirus exposure and HLA in healthy donors. Comment on this clone: Its antigen is not identified.

Study conclusions and caveats: Per published reports, the classifier diagnosed cytomegalovirus status with high specificity and sensitivity. The study designated 150 or so TCR beta chains cytomegalovirus-associated. Rarity held for most TCR sequences, but there were some public TCRs that occurred in many donors. The authors confirmed in vitro that a few CMV-associated chains were specific for CMV antigens.

This table comes from immunoSEQ multiplex PCR, and its TCRdb copy is limited to in-frame clones, with some not included. The profile shows about 180,000 clones, about nine tenths of them singletons. The CDR3 runs to 11 residues. Germline CDR1 is DFQATT and CDR2 is SNEGSKA (reference sequence). V shed 7 bases and J shed 5 bases, with 11 bases lying between them. Sequencing was done on a sample of PBMCs. This chain connects TRBV20-1 to TRBJ1-1; weak D call: TRBD1 (5 bases). This sequence was found in a man aged 18 to 35 in good health and CMV-seropositive. CDR3 bases: TGCAGTGAGGCCAACAGGACTGAAGCTTTCTTT. Its protein product is CSEANRTEAFF.